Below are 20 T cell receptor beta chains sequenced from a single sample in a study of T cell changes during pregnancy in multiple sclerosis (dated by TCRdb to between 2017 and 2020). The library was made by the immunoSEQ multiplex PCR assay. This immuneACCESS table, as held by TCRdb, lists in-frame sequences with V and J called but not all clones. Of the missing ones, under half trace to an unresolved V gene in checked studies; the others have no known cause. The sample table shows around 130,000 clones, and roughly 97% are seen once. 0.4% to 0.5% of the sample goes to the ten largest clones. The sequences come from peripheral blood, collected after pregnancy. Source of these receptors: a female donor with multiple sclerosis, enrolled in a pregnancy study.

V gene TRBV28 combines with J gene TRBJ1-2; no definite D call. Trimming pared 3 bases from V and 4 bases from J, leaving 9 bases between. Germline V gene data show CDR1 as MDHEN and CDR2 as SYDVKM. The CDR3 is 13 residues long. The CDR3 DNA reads TGTGCCAGCAGTTTGGGAGCGGGCTATGGCTACACCTTC. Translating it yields CASSLGAGYGYTF.

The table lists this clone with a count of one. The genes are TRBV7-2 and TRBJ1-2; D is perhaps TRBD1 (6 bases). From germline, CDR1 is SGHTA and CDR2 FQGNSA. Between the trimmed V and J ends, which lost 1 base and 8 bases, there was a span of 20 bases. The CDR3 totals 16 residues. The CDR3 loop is CASSLGTGKGGTGYTF. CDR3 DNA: TGTGCCAGCAGCTTAGGAACAGGGAAAGGGGGAACGGGCTACACCTTC.

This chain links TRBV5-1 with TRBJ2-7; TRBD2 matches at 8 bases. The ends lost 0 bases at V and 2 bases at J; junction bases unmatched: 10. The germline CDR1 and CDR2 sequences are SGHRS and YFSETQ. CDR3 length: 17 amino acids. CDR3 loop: CASSLGIAGLKAYEQYF. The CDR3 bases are TGCGCCAGCAGCTTGGGTATAGCGGGATTAAAAGCCTACGAGCAGTACTTC.

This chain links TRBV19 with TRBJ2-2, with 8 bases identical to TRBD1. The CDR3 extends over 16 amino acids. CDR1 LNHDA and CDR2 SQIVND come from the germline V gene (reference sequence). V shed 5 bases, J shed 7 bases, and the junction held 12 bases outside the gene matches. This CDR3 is CASSSRTGIIGGELFF. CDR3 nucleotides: TGTGCCAGTAGTTCCCGGACAGGGATCATCGGCGGGGAGCTGTTTTTT.

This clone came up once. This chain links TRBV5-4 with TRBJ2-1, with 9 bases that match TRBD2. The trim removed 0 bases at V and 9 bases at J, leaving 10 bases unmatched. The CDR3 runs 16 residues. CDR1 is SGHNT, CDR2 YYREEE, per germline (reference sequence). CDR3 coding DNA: TGTGCCAGCAGCTTGGATGTGGGACTAGCCTCCGGTGAGCAGTTCTTC. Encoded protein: CASSLDVGLASGEQFF.

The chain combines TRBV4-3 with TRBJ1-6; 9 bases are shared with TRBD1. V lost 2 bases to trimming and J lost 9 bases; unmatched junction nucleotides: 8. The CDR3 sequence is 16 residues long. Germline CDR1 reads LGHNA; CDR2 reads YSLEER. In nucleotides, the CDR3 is TGCGCCAGCAGCCAACGTACAGGGGGCGTTCGTTCACCCCTCCACTTT. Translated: CASSQRTGGVRSPLHF.

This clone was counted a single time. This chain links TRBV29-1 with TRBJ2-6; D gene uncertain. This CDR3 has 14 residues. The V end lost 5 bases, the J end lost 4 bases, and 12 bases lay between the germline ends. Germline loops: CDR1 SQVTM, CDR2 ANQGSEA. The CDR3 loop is CSVPSRNGANVLTF. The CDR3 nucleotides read TGCAGCGTTCCCTCTAGGAACGGGGCCAACGTCCTGACTTTC.

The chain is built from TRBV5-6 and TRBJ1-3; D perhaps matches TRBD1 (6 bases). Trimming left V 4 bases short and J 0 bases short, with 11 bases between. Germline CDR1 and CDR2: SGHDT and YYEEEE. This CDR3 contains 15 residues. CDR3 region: CASSPRTDSGNTIYF. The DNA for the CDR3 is TGTGCCAGCAGCCCGAGGACAGACTCTGGAAACACCATATATTTT.

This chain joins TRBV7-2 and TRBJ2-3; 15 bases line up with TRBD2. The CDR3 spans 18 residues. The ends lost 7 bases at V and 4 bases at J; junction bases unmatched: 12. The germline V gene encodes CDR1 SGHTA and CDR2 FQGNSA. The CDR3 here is CASTPGTSGRPLADTQYF. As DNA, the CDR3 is TGTGCCAGCACCCCCGGGACTAGCGGGAGGCCCTTAGCAGATACGCAGTATTTT.

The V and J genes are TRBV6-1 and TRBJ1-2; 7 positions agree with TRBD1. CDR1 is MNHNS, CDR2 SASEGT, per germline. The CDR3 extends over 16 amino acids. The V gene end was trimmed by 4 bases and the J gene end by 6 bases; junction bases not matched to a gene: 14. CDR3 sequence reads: CASSAGPGQVGHGYTF. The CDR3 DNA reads TGTGCCAGCAGTGCCGGGCCCGGACAGGTTGGGCATGGCTACACCTTC.

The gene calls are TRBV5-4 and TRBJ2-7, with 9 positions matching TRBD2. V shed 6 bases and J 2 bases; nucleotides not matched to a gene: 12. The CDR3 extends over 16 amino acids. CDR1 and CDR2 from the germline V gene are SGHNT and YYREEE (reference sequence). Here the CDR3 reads CASTVGSSGTTYEQYF. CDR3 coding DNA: TGTGCCAGCACCGTTGGGTCTAGCGGGACTACCTACGAGCAGTACTTC.

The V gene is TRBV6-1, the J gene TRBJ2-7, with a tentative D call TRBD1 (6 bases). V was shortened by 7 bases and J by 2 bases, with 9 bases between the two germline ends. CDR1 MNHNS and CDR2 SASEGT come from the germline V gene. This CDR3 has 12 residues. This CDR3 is CASIQGAYEQYF. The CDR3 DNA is TGTGCCAGCATACAGGGAGCCTACGAGCAGTACTTC.

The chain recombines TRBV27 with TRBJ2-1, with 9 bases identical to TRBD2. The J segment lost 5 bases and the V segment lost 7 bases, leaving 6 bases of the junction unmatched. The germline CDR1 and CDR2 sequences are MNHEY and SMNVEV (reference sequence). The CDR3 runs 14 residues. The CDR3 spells CASTLTSGHNEQFF. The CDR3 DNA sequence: TGTGCCAGCACCTTGACTAGCGGACACAATGAGCAGTTCTTC.

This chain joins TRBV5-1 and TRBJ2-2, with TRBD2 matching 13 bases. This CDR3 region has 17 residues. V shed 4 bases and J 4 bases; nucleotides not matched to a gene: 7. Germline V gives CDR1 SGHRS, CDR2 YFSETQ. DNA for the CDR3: TGCGCCAGCAGCCCGGGACTAGCGGGACACTTCACCGGGGAGCTGTTTTTT. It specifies CASSPGLAGHFTGELFF.

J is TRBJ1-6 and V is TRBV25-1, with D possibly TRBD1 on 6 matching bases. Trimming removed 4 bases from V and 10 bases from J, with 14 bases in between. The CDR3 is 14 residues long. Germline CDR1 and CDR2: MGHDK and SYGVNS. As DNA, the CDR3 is TGTGCCAGCAGTGCGCCCTACAGGGCCTCACCCCTCCACTTT. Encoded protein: CASSAPYRASPLHF.

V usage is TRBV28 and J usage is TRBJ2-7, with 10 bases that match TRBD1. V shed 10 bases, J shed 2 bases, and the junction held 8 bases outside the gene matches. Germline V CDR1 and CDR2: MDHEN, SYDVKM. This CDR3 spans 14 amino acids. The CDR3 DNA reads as TGTGCCACGGGCGCCGGGACAGGGGCCTACGAGCAGTACTTC. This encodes CATGAGTGAYEQYF.

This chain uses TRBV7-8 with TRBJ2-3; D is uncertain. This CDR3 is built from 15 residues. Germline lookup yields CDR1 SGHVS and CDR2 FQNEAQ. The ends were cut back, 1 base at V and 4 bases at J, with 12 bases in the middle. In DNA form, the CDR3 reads TGTGCCAGCAGCTTAGGAGAGAGCTTGTCAGATACGCAGTATTTT. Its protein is CASSLGESLSDTQYF.

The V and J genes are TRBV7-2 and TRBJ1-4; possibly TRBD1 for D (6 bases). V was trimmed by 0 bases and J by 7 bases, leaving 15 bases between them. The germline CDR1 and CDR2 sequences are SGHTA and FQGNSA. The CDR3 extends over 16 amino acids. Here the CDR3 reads CASSLAQAGAREKLFF. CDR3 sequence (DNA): TGTGCCAGCAGCTTAGCGCAGGCGGGGGCGCGTGAAAAACTGTTTTTT.

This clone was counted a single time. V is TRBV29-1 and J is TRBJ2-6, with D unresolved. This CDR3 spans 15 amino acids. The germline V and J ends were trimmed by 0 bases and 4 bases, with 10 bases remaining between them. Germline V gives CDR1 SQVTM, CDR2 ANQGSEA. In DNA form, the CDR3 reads TGCAGCGTTGAAGAAGCAGGTGCCGGGGCCAACGTCCTGACTTTC. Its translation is CSVEEAGAGANVLTF.

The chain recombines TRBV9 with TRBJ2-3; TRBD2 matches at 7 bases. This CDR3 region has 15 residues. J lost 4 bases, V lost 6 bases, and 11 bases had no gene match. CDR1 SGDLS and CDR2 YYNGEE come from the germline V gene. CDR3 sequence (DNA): TGTGCCAGCACACCGATGGGGGGGGTAGCAGATACGCAGTATTTT. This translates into CASTPMGGVADTQYF.